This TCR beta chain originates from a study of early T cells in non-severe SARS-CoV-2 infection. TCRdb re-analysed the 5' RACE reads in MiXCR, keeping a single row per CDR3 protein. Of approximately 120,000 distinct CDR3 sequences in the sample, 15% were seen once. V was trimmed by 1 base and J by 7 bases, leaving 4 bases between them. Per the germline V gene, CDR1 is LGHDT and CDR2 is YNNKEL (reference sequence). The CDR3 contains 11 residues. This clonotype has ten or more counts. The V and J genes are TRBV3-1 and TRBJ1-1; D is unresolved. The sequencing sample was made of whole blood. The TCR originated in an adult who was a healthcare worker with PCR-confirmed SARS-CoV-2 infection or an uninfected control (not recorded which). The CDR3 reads CASSQVGEAFF. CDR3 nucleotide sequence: TGTGCCAGCAGCCAAGTAGGTGAAGCTTTCTTT. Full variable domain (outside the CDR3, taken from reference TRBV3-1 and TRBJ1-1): DTAVSQTPKYLVTQMGNDKSIKCEQNLGHDTMYWYKQDSKKFLKIMFSYNNKELIINETVPNRFSPKSPDKAHLNLHINSLELGDSAVYFCASSQVGEAFFGQGTRLTVV.